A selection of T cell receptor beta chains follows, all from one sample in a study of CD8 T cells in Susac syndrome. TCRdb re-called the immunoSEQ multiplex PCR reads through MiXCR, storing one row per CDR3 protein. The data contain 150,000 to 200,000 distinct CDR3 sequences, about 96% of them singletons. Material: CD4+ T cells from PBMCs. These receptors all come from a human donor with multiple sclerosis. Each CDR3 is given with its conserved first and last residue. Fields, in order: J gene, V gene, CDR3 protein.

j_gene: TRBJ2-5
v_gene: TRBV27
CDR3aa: CASSLSSGLAGAETQYF

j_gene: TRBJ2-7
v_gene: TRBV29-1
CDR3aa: CSVEEGRQYF

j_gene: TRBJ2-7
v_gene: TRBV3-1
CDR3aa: CASSPRATTYEQYF

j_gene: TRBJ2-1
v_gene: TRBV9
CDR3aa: CASSDLAGGVHNEQFF

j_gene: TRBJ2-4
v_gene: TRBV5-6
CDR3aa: CASSLAGTLPIQYF

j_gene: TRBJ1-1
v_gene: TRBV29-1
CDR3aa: CSVDGFLGTEAFF

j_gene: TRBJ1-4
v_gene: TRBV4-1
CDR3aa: CASSQGQQGWEKLFF

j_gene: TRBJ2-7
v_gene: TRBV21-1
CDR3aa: CASSKGRVGTSYEQYF

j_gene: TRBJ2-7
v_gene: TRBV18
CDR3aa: CASSPGITEGYEQYF

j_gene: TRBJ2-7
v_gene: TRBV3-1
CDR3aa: CASSTPGQGYEQYF

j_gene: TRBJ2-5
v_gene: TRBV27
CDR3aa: CASGRPRETQYF

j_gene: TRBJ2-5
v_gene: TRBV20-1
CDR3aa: CSAASVGEETQYF

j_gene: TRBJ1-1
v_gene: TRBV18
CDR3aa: CASRTEMNTEAFF

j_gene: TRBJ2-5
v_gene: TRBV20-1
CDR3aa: CSARDRGGETQYF

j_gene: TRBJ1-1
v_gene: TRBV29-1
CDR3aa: CSVRSGYLGDEAFF

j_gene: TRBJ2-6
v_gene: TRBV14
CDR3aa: CASSPLGGANVLTF

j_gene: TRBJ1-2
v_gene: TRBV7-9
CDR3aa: CASSLGTEVYGYTF

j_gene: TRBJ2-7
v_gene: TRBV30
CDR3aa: CAWSVRLAVDEQYF

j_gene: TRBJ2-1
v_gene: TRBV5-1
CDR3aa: CASSFDSYNEQFF

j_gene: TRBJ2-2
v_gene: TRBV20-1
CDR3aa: CSARDMGVVTGELFF

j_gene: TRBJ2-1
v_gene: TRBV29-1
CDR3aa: CSTGLTGGGLSDEQFF

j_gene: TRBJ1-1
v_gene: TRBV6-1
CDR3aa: CASSEAGLSWAFF